A selection of T cell receptor beta chains follows, all from one sample in a study of shared clonotypes between healthy human individuals. Here immunoSEQ multiplex PCR was the method, and the copy in TCRdb shows in-frame clones only, minus some. The sample lists about 2.2 million clones, about 93% occurring once. Sequencing was done on a sample of naive CD8+ T cells from PBMCs. These receptors all come from a man aged 18 to 35 in good health. Some clones in this sample may be carry-over from other donors' samples. Both conserved end residues are trimmed from each CDR3. D genes are given only for firm matches.

TRBV9 . ASRSPGDYGYT
TRBV7-9 . ASSLPDSRTDTQY
TRBV11-3 . ASSLDSGSYNEQF
TRBV6-5 . ASSYSRQAYNEQF
TRBV4-1 TRBD1 ASSHGTASYEQY
TRBV13 TRBD1 ASSSDRGSSYGYT
TRBV27 . ASTAGDGYT
TRBV25-1 . ASSELSSSPLH
TRBV19 . ASSPPVGKNQPQH
TRBV7-2 . ASSLGVTLQETQY
TRBV11-2 . ASNKARGSSYEQY
TRBV30 . AWRSVRASEAYEQY
TRBV28 TRBD1 ASSQTFPRDSRYQETQY
TRBV5-4 . ASSLDRILSWGYT
TRBV28 . ASSSTGLTYNEQF
TRBV5-8 . ASSLSGELF
TRBV29-1 . SVDGIPSNEQF
TRBV6-1 TRBD1 ASSAAGTGWYEQY
TRBV6-5 TRBD1 ASSYGTGGYEQY
TRBV7-9 TRBD2 ASSLSRGGITGELF
TRBV13 TRBD2 ASSSRKEREVGRSYEQY
TRBV7-9 TRBD1 ASSPGTAPITGELF
TRBV6-5 . ASSPQGFAYNEQF
TRBV11-2 TRBD2 ASSLVVGRAVSEQY
TRBV30 . AWSVRGYLLNTEAF
TRBV4-1 TRBD1 ASSQEQGFGRYTGELF
TRBV29-1 . SVEIGPAYNEQF
TRBV19 TRBD1 ASSTGTDLNEQY
TRBV5-1 . ASSQSRDYGYT
TRBV4-1 . ASSQVRDPNYGYT
TRBV29-1 . SVGGTNEQF
TRBV7-9 TRBD2 ASSSRRTSGHYNEQF
TRBV6-6 . ASSYGGGRSSYEQY
TRBV9 . ASSVGPPGAHYEQY
TRBV7-2 . ASSPGQGSWYGYT
TRBV6-1 . ASMPSRGALIGYT
TRBV5-6 TRBD1 ASSSGTGGPYEQY
TRBV13 . ASSQGSKSGYEQY
TRBV9 . ASSPRGPGGTEAF
TRBV5-1 . ASSLERELF
TRBV27 . ASSLAAAALTGANVLT